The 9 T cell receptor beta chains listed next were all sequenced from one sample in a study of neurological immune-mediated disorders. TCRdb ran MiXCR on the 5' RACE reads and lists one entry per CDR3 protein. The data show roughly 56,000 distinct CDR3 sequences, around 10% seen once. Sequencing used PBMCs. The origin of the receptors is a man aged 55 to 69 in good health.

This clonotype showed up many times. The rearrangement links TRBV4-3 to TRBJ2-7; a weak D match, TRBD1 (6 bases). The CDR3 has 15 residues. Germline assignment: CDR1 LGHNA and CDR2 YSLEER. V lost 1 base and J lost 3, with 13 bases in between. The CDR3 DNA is TGCGCCAGCAGCCAAGCCTCCGACAGGTTCTACGAGCAGTACTTC. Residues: CASSQASDRFYEQYF.

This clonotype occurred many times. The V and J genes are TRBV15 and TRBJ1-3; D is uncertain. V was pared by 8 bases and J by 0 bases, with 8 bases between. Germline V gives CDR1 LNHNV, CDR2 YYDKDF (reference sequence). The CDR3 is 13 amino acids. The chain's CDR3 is CATQTSSGNTIYF. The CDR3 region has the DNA TGTGCCACCCAGACAAGCTCTGGAAACACCATATATTTT.

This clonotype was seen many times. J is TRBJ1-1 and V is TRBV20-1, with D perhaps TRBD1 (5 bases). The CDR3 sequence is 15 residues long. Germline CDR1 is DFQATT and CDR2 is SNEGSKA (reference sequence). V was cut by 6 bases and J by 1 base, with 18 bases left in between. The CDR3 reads CSAREGLGRNTEAFF. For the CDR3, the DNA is TGCAGTGCCCGAGAGGGGTTAGGGCGGAACACTGAAGCTTTCTTT.

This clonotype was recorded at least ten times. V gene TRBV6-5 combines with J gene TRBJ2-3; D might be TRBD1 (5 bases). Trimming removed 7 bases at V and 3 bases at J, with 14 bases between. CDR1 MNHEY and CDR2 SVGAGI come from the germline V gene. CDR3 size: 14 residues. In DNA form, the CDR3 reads TGTGCCAGCACCCTGGGGCCCCAAACAGATACGCAGTATTTT. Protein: CASTLGPQTDTQYF.

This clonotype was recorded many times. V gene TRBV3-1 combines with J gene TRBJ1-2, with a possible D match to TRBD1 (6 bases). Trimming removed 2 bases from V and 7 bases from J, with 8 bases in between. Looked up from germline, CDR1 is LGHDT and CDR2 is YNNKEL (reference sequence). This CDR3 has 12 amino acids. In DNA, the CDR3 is TGTGCCAGCAGCCAACTCAGGGGTGGCTACACCTTC. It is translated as CASSQLRGGYTF.

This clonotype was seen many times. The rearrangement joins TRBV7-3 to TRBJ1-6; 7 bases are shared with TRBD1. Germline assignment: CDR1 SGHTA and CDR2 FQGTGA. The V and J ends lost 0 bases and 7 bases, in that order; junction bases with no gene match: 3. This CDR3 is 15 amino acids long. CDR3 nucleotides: TGTGCCAGCAGCTTAACAGGGGGCAGGAATTCACCCCTCCACTTT. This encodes CASSLTGGRNSPLHF.

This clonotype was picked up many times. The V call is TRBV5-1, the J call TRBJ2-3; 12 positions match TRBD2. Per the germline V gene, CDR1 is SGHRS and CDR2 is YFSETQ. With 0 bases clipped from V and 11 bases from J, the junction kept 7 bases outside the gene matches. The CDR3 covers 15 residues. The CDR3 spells CASSLVATSGGGQYF. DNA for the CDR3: TGCGCCAGCAGCTTGGTCGCGACTAGCGGGGGAGGGCAGTATTTT.

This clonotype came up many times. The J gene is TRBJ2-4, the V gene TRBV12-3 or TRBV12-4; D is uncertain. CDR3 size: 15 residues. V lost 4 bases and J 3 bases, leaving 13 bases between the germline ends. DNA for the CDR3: TGTGCCAGCAGTTGGACCATGGAAGTCAAAAACATTCAGTACTTC. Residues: CASSWTMEVKNIQYF.

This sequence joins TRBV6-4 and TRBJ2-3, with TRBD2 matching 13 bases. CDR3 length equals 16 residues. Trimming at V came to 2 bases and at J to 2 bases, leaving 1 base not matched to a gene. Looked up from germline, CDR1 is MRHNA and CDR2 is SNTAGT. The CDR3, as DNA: TGTGCCAGCAGTGACACTAGCGGGAGGGCCACAGATACGCAGTATTTT. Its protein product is CASSDTSGRATDTQYF.